The clone carrying this T cell receptor beta chain was seen repeatedly, ten times or more. The target antigen is unknown. The record originates from a study of metastatic and nonmetastatic thyroid tumors. Study-level background: It was across blood and tumor or nodule tissue from malignant and benign thyroid patients that repertoires were compared. General study points: Reportedly, malignant thyroid tumors had significantly higher TCR beta diversity than benign nodules, in blood and tumor.

No patient received treatment before thyroid surgery. Germline V gene lookup returns CDR1 DFQATT and CDR2 SNEGSKA (reference sequence). The CDR3 has 13 residues. Trimming shortened V by 5 bases and J by 2 bases, and 13 bases separated the two germline ends. The authors' processing: Construction of a distant-metastasis classifier for papillary thyroid cancer relied on CDR3 differences across clinicopathological groups. TCRdb reprocessed the PCR reads using MiXCR. It is TCRdb's table, rather than the study itself, that gives the V and J calls and clone size. The repertoire holds 80,000 to 85,000 clones, with around 12% as singletons.

This sequence was found in a female donor with papillary thyroid cancer or a benign thyroid nodule (not recorded which). Some clones in this sample may be carry-over from other donors' samples. The material sequenced was tumor tissue. This chain links TRBV20-1 with TRBJ2-7, with no clear D. The CDR3, as DNA: TGCAGTGCTGGTAGTCTACTTGCCTACGAGCAGTACTTC. It encodes CSAGSLLAYEQYF.